This T cell receptor beta chain was identified in a study of T cell responses to AZD1222 COVID-19 vaccine. General study findings and limits: Spike-specific TCR depth and breadth grew after two AZD1222 doses. Without day 14 samples, only post-peak T cell repertoires were studied. Clonal diversity was possibly underestimated, and the donors were mostly white British, with more females.

Details on this clone: The antigen is unknown.

Trimming took 4 bases from V and 6 from J, leaving 13 bases between them. Germline V gives CDR1 SNHLY, CDR2 FYNNEI. This CDR3 region has 14 residues. The protocol was immunoSEQ multiplex PCR, while the TCRdb copy is restricted to in-frame clones and leaves out a portion. Among over 120,000 clones listed, 75% to 90% were seen once. The sequence was collected from an adult in good health. The V gene is TRBV2, the J gene TRBJ1-5; a possible D gene is TRBD1 (5 bases). This specimen was peripheral blood, taken on day 0 of AZD1222 vaccination. CDR3 nucleotides: TGTGCCAGCAGTGGGGGGGGGAAAGTTCAGCCCCAGCATTTT. It translates to CASSGGGKVQPQHF.